Shown below are 15 T cell receptor beta chains from a single sample sequenced in a study of molecular identifiers for immune sequencing clone quantification. Each CDR3 protein gets one entry after TCRdb re-called the PCR reads with MiXCR. This repertoire shows about 630,000 distinct CDR3 sequences, about 25% found once; its top ten account for about 0.84%. Sequencing used naive CD8+ T cells from blood, with Jurkat cell RNA spiked in. Subset defined: FACS-sorted CD8+CD4-CCR7+CD45RA+ naive T cells. These receptors were collected from a human donor in good health. Some libraries in this study had Jurkat cell RNA spiked in.

Comments on this clonotype: Compared with germline, one end of the junction differs, possibly owing to a read error. The V gene is TRBV7-2, the J gene TRBJ1-4, with D hard to call. The CDR3 consists of 12 residues. In germline, CDR1 is SGHTA, CDR2 FQGNSA. CDR3 DNA sequence: TGTGCCAGCGGCTTAGTCGCCCTAAAACTGTTTTTT. It encodes CASGLVALKLFF.

This clonotype was seen at least ten times. J is TRBJ2-7 and V is TRBV9; 7 bases line up with TRBD1. The ends lost 3 bases at V and 2 bases at J; junction bases unmatched: 8. Per the germline V gene, CDR1 is SGDLS and CDR2 is YYNGEE. The CDR3 contains 15 residues. CDR3 residues: CASSARDSLTYEQYF. As DNA, the CDR3 is TGTGCCAGCAGCGCCCGGGACAGCCTTACCTACGAGCAGTACTTC. The full variable domain, in which reference TRBV9 and TRBJ2-7 provide the parts outside the CDR3, is DSGVTQTPKHLITATGQRVTLRCSPRSGDLSVYWYQQSLDQGLQFLIQYYNGEERAKGNILERFSAQQFPDLHSELNLSSLELGDSALYFCASSARDSLTYEQYFGPGTRLTVT.

The J gene is TRBJ2-2, the V gene TRBV27; 10 bases map to TRBD2. Germline loops: CDR1 MNHEY, CDR2 SMNVEV (reference sequence). The CDR3 totals 15 residues. V shed 8 bases and J 6 bases; nucleotides not matched to a gene: 9. The CDR3 DNA reads TGTGCCAGCGCACCGGGACTAGCGATAGCCGGGGAGCTGTTTTTT. This gives the protein CASAPGLAIAGELFF.

This clonotype was detected many times. The V gene is TRBV7-3, the J gene TRBJ2-3; 8 nucleotides agree with TRBD2. J was trimmed by 5 bases and V by 3 bases; bases with no gene match: 10. CDR3 length: 16 amino acids. Germline CDR1 is SGHTA and CDR2 is FQGTGA. As DNA, the CDR3 is TGTGCCAGCAGCTTTGGGATAGCGGGAACTGTAGATACGCAGTATTTT. It codes for CASSFGIAGTVDTQYF.

About this clonotype itself: This may be a read error, as it is one base from a much larger clone. The gene calls are TRBV28 and TRBJ2-3; tentative D call: TRBD2 (6 bases). CDR3 length equals 15 residues. Germline V lookup: CDR1 MDHEN, CDR2 SYDVKM. The CDR3 DNA follows: TGTGCCAGCAGTTTTGGTCCCGGGAGAACAGATACGCAGTGTTTT. This translates into CASSFGPGRTDTQCF.

This clonotype was seen at least ten times. This sequence joins TRBV5-4 and TRBJ2-7; the D gene could be TRBD1 or TRBD2 (6 bases each). This CDR3 spans 13 amino acids. Trimming cost V 2 bases and J 6 bases, with 12 bases left between them. The germline CDR1 and CDR2 sequences are SGHNT and YYREEE (reference sequence). The CDR3 region is CASSFLRGGEQYF. In nucleotides, the CDR3 is TGTGCCAGCAGCTTCCTCAGGGGAGGCGAGCAGTACTTC.

There are a few counts of this clonotype. The chain recombines TRBV5-3 with TRBJ2-7; D is unclear. TRBV5-3 is an open reading frame whose function is uncertain. Trimming removed 8 bases from V and 5 bases from J, with 14 bases in between. CDR3 size: 12 residues. CDR3 sequence reads: CASSPPSDEQYF. In DNA, the CDR3 is TGTGCCAGCAGCCCTCCTTCGGACGAGCAGTACTTC.

For this clonotype: A much larger clone differs by one base, so this may be a read error. This chain connects TRBV29-1 to TRBJ2-5, with D possibly being TRBD2 (7 bases). Germline CDR1 reads SQVTM; CDR2 reads ANQGSEA. CDR3 length equals 15 residues. The CDR3 here is CSVLRRGAYQEPQYF. The CDR3 DNA sequence: TGCAGCGTTCTACGACGGGGGGCGTACCAAGAGCCCCAGTACTTC.

This clonotype was observed at least ten times. The genes are TRBV10-3 and TRBJ2-3; 11 bases are shared with TRBD1. V shed 2 bases, J shed 4 bases, and the junction held 5 bases outside the gene matches. Germline V gene data show CDR1 as ENHRY and CDR2 as SYGVKD. This CDR3 is built from 16 residues. The CDR3 DNA sequence: TGTGCCATCAGTGAGGGACAGGGGGCCCTTTCAGATACGCAGTATTTT. Translated: CAISEGQGALSDTQYF.

The chain has TRBV7-9 and TRBJ2-1; no firm D call. Trimming pared 1 base from V and 5 bases from J, leaving 9 bases between. The germline gives CDR1 SEHNR, CDR2 FQNEAQ (reference sequence). This CDR3 is built from 14 residues. The CDR3 loop reads CASSLGLTNNEQFF. DNA of the CDR3: TGTGCCAGCAGCTTAGGACTGACCAACAATGAGCAGTTCTTC.

The rearrangement uses TRBV13 and TRBJ1-6, with 7 bases matching TRBD1. This CDR3 is built from 16 residues. Trimming removed 0 bases from V and 8 bases from J; junction bases left unmatched: 7. Germline V gene data show CDR1 as PRHDT and CDR2 as FYEKMQ (reference sequence). The CDR3 coding sequence is TGTGCCAGCAGCTTAGGCCTCGGACAGGACCATTCACCCCTCCACTTT. This gives the protein CASSLGLGQDHSPLHF. The full variable domain, rest sourced from reference TRBV13 and TRBJ1-6, is AAGVIQSPRHLIKEKRETATLKCYPIPRHDTVYWYQQGPGQDPQFLISFYEKMQSDKGSIPDRFSAQQFSDYHSELNMSSLELGDSALYFCASSLGLGQDHSPLHFGNGTRLTVT.

This clonotype was counted ten times or more. The chain employs TRBV5-6 and TRBJ2-1; the D gene is possibly TRBD2 (6 bases). Germline V gene sequence: CDR1 SGHDT, CDR2 YYEEEE. This CDR3 is built from 17 residues. The V and J ends lost 1 base and 1 base respectively, with 15 bases between them. The CDR3 DNA is TGTGCCAGCAGCTTGCCCCAGCGGGTCGGTTCCTACAATGAGCAGTTCTTC. Amino acid sequence: CASSLPQRVGSYNEQFF.

V is TRBV6-2 or TRBV6-3 and J is TRBJ2-5; D uncertain. There are 12 residues in the CDR3. Germline assignment: CDR1 MNHEY and CDR2 SVGEGT. The V and J ends lost 6 bases and 5 bases respectively, with 10 bases between them. The CDR3 DNA reads as TGTGCCAGCAGGGACCCTTGGGAGACCCAGTACTTC. This encodes CASRDPWETQYF.

With respect to this clonotype: The DNA is omitted, as the CDR3 cannot be located on it reliably, and the CDR3 follows TCRdb's listing. The chain uses TRBV7-5 and TRBJ2-7; the table assigns TRBD1, which was not confirmed against the DNA. TRBV7-5 is a pseudogene locus. Including both end residues, the CDR3 is 19 amino acids long. The CDR3 here is CISVPEADPGTGAGNEQYF.

The chain is built from TRBV27 and TRBJ1-6; 8 nucleotides align to TRBD1. J gave up 1 base and V 5 bases, and 1 base lay outside the gene matches. Looked up from germline, CDR1 is MNHEY and CDR2 is SMNVEV (reference sequence). The CDR3 sequence is 15 residues long. The CDR3 loop reads CASSGQGSYNSPLHF. Here the CDR3 DNA reads TGTGCCAGCAGTGGACAGGGATCCTATAATTCACCCCTCCACTTT.